This T cell receptor beta chain was identified during a study of shared clonotypes between healthy human individuals. The V gene's germline CDR1 is MDHEN and CDR2 SYDVKM. The CDR3 sequence is 13 residues long. V was cut by 7 bases and J by 1 base, with 10 bases left in between. Assay execution proceeded at the deep level. This table comes from immunoSEQ multiplex PCR, and its TCRdb copy is limited to in-frame clones, with some not included. Here the sample spans about 1.1 million clones, 70% to 80% being singletons. Material: memory CD4+ T cells from PBMCs. Subset noted: CD45RA-negative fraction. The receptor was derived from a young man in good health. Some clones in this sample may be carry-over from other donors' samples. The chain has TRBV28 and TRBJ1-1; no clear D. The CDR3 coding sequence is TGTGCCAGCAATAGCCCGGCGAACACTGAAGCTTTCTTT. This translates into CASNSPANTEAFF.